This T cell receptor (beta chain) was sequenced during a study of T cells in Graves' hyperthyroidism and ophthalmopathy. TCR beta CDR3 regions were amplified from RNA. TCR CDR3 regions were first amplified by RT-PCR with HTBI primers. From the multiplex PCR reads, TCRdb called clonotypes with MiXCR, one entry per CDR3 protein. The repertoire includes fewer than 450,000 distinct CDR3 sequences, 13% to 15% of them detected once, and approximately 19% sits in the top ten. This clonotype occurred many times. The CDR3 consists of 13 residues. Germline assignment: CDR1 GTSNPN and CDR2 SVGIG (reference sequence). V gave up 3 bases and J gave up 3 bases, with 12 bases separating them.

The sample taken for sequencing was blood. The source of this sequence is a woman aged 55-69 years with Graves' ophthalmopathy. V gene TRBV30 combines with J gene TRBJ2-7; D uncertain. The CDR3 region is CAWRSGRNYEQYF. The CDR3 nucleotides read TGTGCCTGGAGGTCGGGCCGAAACTACGAGCAGTACTTC.